The rows below give T cell receptor beta chains drawn from one sample of a study of regulatory T cells in long-lasting Graves disease. TCRdb recomputed calls from the multiplex PCR reads with MiXCR, one row per CDR3 protein. The profile covers roughly 410,000 distinct CDR3 sequences, with approximately 15% appearing a single time and approximately 7.6% taken by the ten largest. In addition, the sample was reused for a study of T cells in Graves' hyperthyroidism and ophthalmopathy.

The sequencing here drew on peripheral blood mononuclear cells (PBMCs), taken at new diagnosis, from a patient treated with antithyroid drugs. These receptors were collected from a woman in her thirties or forties with Graves disease. Both conserved end residues are trimmed from each CDR3. The D gene is left open where the match is weak. Only part of the rows carry a size: once, few, many, or a class if the clone is expanded.

TRBJ2-7	many	TRBV5-1	NA	ASSLGAPGAYEQY
TRBJ2-3	many	TRBV14	NA	ASSQGLQDTQY
TRBJ2-2	few	TRBV7-3	NA	ASSTTGLGGELF
TRBJ2-5	few	TRBV7-2	NA	ASSAPGVTQY
TRBJ2-2	many	TRBV28	NA	ASSLGLAETNTGELF
TRBJ2-2	many	TRBV15	NA	ATSRFPTGELF
TRBJ2-5	many	TRBV6-1	TRBD2	ASNPTSAHQETQY
TRBJ2-5	many	TRBV6-2/TRBV6-3	NA	ASSPQDWDPSETQY
TRBJ2-1	NA	TRBV5-1	NA	ASSLYSSYNEQF
TRBJ2-7	many	TRBV27	TRBD1	ASSLSSGGVRSPSYEQY
TRBJ1-1	NA	TRBV11-1	TRBD1	ASSPGTVVEAF